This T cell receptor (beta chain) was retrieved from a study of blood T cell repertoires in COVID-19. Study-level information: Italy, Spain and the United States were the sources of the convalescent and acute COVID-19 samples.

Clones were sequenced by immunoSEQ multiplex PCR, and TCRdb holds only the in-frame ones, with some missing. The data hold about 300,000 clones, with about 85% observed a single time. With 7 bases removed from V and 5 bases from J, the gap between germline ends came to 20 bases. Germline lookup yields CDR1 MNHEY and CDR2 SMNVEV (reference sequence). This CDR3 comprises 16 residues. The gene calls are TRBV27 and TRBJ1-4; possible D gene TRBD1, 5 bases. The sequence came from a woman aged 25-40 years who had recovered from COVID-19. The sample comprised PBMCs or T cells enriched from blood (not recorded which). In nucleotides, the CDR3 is TGTGCCAGCAAGCCCGACGGCGGACGGGGGAATGAAAAACTGTTTTTT. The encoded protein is CASKPDGGRGNEKLFF.